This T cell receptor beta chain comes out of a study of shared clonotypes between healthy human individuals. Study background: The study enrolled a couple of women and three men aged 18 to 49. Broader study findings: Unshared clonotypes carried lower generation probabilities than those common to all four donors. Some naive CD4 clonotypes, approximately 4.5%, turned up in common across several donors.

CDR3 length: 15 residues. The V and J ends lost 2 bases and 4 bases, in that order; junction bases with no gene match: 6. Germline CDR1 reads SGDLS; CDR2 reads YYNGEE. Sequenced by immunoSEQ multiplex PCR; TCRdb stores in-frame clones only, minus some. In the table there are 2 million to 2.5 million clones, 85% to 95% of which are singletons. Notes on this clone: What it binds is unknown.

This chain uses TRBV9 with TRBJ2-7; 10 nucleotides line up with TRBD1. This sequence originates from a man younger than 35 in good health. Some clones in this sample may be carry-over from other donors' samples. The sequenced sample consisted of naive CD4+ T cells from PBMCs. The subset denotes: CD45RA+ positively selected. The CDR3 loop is CASSVLSGQGYEQYF. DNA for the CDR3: TGTGCCAGCAGCGTCCTATCGGGACAGGGGTACGAGCAGTACTTC.